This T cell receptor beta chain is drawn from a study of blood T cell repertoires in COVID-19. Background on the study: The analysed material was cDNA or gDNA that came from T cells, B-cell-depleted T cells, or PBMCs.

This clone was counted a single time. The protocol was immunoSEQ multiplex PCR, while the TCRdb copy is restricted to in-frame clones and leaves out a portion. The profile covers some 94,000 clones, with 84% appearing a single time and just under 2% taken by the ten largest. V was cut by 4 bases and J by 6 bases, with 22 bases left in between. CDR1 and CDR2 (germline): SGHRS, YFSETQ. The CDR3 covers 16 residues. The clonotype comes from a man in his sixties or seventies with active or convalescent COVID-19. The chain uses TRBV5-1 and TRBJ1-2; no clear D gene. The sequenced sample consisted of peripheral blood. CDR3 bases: TGCGCCAGCAGCCAGAACTTCGGGGTAGCGGGAAATGGCTACACCTTC. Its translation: CASSQNFGVAGNGYTF.